The sample holds a few counts of the clone carrying this TCR beta chain. Unique molecular identifiers were incorporated when the TCRbeta library was constructed. TCRdb recomputed calls from the PCR reads with MiXCR, one row per CDR3 protein. The repertoire holds approximately 340,000 distinct CDR3 sequences, with about a tenth as singletons. CDR3 length: 13 residues. The V end was cut by 10 bases, the J end by 1 base, with 13 bases between. This sample stems from a study of T-cell reconstitution after alpha-beta-depleted transplantation in children. This sequence was found in a human donor who donated a stem cell graft to a child with acute lymphoblastic leukemia. The sample here was PBMCs from the stem cell graft donor, taken from the stem cell graft. This chain links TRBV12-3 or TRBV12-4 with TRBJ2-5, with D perhaps TRBD2 (5 bases). The CDR3 DNA reads TGTGCCACCATTCTCGCGGGCCAAGAGACCCAGTACTTC. It specifies CATILAGQETQYF.